One T cell receptor (beta chain) is described in this entry. Antigen specificity is unknown. These data belong to a study of blood T cells in healthy people across ages. Study-level results: The lack of PBMC sorting stopped any conclusive naive versus antigen-experienced comparison. Naive T cell percentage and TCR beta diversity correlated strongly.

Sample-barcoded 5' priming and a J-beta primer mix drove a second PCR of about 6 to 11 cycles. The study obtained at least 2.5 million CDR3-containing paired-end reads from every sample. One entry per CDR3 protein, called by TCRdb with MiXCR from the 5' RACE reads. The table lists over a million distinct CDR3 sequences, 35% to 45% of them singletons, with 7% to 9% in the top ten. This receptor was identified in a woman between 18 and 29 years old in good health. Input material: blood.

In nucleotides, the CDR3 is TGCAGTGCTAAGGGGGCAGGGTTGTACGAGCAGTACTTC. Its translation: CSAKGAGLYEQYF. The gene calls are TRBV20-1 and TRBJ2-5; 7 bases line up with TRBD1. The closer fit of TRBJ2-7 to the DNA end suggests the J call may be wrong. The germline gives CDR1 DFQATT, CDR2 SNEGSKA (reference sequence). The CDR3 is 13 amino acids.